The rows below give T cell receptor beta chains drawn from one sample of a study of cytomegalovirus exposure and HLA in healthy donors. Data came from immunoSEQ multiplex PCR; TCRdb stores just in-frame clones and leaves some out. Of 95,000 to 150,000 clones detected, 80% appear once; the ten largest clones hold roughly 9.2%. The sample taken for sequencing was PBMCs. These receptors all stem from a female donor in good health and CMV-seropositive. Each CDR3 is given with its conserved first and last residue. A D gene is named only where the DNA matches it firmly. Size tells how often a clone was seen (once, few, many) or the class of an expanded clone, and some rows leave it out.

TRBV6-5	.	.	TRBJ2-1	CASKLDNNNEQFF	TGTGCCAGCAAATTGGACAATAACAATGAGCAGTTCTTC
TRBV18	.	.	TRBJ2-1	CASSPPDRYGSEQFF	TGTGCCAGCTCACCACCAGACAGGTATGGATCGGAGCAGTTCTTC
TRBV5-6	.	.	TRBJ1-1	CASSLGLGFTEAFF	TGTGCCAGCAGCCTGGGACTAGGTTTCACTGAAGCTTTCTTT
TRBV4-1	.	.	TRBJ2-5	CASSHISGQETQYF	TGCGCCAGCAGCCATATTAGCGGACAAGAGACCCAGTACTTC
TRBV19	.	.	TRBJ1-4	CASSLGSRVNEKLFF	TGTGCCAGTAGCCTGGGGTCCAGGGTCAACGAAAAACTGTTTTTT
TRBV7-7	TRBD1	.	TRBJ1-3	CASSTGQGLGNTIYF	TGTGCCAGCAGCACTGGACAGGGGCTTGGAAACACCATATATTTT
TRBV28	.	.	TRBJ2-7	CASSLDRQQYF	TGTGCCAGCAGTTTAGACAGGCAGCAGTACTTC
TRBV11-2	.	.	TRBJ1-1	CASSPHSNTEAFF	TGTGCCAGCAGCCCCCACTCGAACACTGAAGCTTTCTTT
TRBV30	TRBD1	.	TRBJ1-5	CAWSEGAQPQHF	TGTGCCTGGAGTGAGGGGGCTCAGCCCCAGCATTTT
TRBV6-6	TRBD1	few	TRBJ1-1	CASSFHPGTGNTEAFF	TGTGCCAGCAGTTTCCATCCCGGGACAGGGAACACTGAAGCTTTCTTT
TRBV28	.	.	TRBJ1-2	CASPSKPAYGYTF	TGTGCCAGCCCGTCCAAGCCCGCCTATGGCTACACCTTC
TRBV9	TRBD1	.	TRBJ2-3	CASGTASTDTQYF	TGTGCCAGCGGGACAGCTAGCACAGATACGCAGTATTTT
TRBV2	TRBD1	.	TRBJ2-7	CASSPGTGGYEQYF	TGTGCCAGCAGCCCCGGGACAGGGGGCTACGAGCAGTACTTC
TRBV10-1	TRBD2	once	TRBJ2-5	CASSESMTSLGETQYF	TGCGCCAGCAGTGAGTCGATGACTAGCCTCGGGGAGACCCAGTACTTC